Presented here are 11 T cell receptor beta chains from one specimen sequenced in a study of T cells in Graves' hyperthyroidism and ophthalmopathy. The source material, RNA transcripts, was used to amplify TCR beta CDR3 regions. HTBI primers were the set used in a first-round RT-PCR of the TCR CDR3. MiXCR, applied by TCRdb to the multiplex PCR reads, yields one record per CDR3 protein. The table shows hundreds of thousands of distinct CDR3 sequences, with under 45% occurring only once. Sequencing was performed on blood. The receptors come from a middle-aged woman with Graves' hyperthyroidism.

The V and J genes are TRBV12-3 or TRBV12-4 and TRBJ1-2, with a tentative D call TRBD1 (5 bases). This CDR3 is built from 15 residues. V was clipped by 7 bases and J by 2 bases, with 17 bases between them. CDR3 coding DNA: TGTGCCAGCACCCTTTCGACAGTACCGAACTATGGCTACACCTTC. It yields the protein CASTLSTVPNYGYTF.

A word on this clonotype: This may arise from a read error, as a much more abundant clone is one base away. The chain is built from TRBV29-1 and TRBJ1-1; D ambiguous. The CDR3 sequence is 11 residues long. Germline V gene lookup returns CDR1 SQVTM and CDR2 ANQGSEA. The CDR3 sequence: CSVGKADAEPF. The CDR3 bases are TGCAGCGTTGGTAAAGCGGACGCCGAGCCCTTT.

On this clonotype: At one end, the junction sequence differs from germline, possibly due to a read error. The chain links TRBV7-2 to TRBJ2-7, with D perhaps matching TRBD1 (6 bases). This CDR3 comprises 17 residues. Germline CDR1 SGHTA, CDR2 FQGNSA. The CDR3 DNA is TGTGCCAGCAGCCTGGCGGCAAGCCAGGGGAGCTCCTACGAGCAGCACTTC. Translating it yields CASSLAASQGSSYEQHF.

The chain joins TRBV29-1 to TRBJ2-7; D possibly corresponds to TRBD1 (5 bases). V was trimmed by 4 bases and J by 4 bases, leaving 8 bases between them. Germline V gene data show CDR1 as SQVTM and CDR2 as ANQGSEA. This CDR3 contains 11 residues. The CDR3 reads CSVATAYEQYF. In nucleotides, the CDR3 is TGCAGCGTTGCGACAGCATACGAGCAGTACTTC.

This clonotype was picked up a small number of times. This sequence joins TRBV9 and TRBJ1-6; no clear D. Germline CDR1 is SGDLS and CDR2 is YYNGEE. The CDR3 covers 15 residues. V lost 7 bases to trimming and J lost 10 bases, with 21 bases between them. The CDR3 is CASSPTGQIESPLHF. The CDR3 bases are TGTGCCAGCTCACCAACGGGCCAGATTGAATCACCCCTCCACTTT.

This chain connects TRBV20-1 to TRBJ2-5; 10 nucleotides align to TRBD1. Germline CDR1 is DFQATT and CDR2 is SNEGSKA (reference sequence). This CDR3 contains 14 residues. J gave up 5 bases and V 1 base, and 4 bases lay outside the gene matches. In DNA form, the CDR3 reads TGCAGTGCTAGAGTGGGACAGGGGCGGGAGACCCAGTACTTC. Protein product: CSARVGQGRETQYF.

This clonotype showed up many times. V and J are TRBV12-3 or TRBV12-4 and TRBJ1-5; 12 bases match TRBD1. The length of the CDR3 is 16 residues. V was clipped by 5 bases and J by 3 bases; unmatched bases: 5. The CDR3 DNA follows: TGTGCCAGCAGTACCGGGACAGGGGGCTTCAATCAGCCCCAGCATTTT. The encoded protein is CASSTGTGGFNQPQHF.

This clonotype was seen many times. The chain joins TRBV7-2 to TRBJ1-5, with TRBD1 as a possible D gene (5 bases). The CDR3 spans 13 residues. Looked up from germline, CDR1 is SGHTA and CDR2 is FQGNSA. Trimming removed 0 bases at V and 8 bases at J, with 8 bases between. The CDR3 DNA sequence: TGTGCCAGCAGCTTAGCTCTGGGGGAGCCCCAGCATTTT. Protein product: CASSLALGEPQHF.

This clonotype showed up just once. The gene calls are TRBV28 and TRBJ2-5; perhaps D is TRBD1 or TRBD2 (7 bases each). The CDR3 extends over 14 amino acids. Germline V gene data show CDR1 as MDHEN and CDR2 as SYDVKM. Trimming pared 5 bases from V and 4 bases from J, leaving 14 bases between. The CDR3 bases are TGTGCCAGCAGTGCCCAGGGGGGGGTAGAGACCCAGTACTTC. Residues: CASSAQGGVETQYF.

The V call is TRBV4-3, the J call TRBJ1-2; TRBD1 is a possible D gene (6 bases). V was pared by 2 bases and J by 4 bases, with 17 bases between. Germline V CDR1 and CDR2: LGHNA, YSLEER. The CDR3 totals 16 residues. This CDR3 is CASSQRKRGGLYGYTF. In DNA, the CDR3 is TGCGCCAGCAGCCAACGTAAAAGGGGGGGCCTCTATGGCTACACCTTC.

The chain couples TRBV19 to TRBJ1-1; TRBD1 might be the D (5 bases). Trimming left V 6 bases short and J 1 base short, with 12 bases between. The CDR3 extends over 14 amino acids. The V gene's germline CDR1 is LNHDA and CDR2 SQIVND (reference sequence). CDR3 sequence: CASSGRTPNTEAFF. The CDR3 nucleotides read TGTGCCAGTAGCGGACGGACACCGAACACTGAAGCTTTCTTT.